Listed below are T cell receptor beta chains from one sample, sequenced in a study of T-cell reconstitution after alpha-beta-depleted transplantation in children. TCRdb re-called the PCR reads with MiXCR, one entry per CDR3 protein. The sample includes 500,000 to 650,000 distinct CDR3 sequences, over 10% of them seen just once. This specimen was PBMCs, mostly from graft donor cells, taken 180 days after TCRalphabeta/CD19-depleted stem cell transplant. Receptors were obtained from a female patient aged 2-15 years who had a stem cell transplant for aplastic anemia, so the T cells may come from the graft donor. The CDR3 runs from the conserved cysteine through the conserved F or W. A D gene is named only where the DNA matches it firmly. Clone size is not always given. Where it is, it says once, few, many or a class for expanded clones.

abundance: few; j_gene: TRBJ1-5; v_gene: TRBV20-1; d_gene: .; CDR3nt: TGCAGTGCCCGGTTTGGGCAGGACAATCAGCCCCAGCATTTT; CDR3aa: CSARFGQDNQPQHF
abundance: many; j_gene: TRBJ2-1; v_gene: TRBV9; d_gene: TRBD2; CDR3nt: TGTGCCAGCAGCCCTAGACTAGCGGGGTACAATGAGCAGTTCTTC; CDR3aa: CASSPRLAGYNEQFF
abundance: many; j_gene: TRBJ2-5; v_gene: TRBV29-1; d_gene: .; CDR3nt: TGCAGCGTGGGGGGTCCGGTGGTTATAGAGACCCAGTACTTC; CDR3aa: CSVGGPVVIETQYF
abundance: few; j_gene: TRBJ2-3; v_gene: TRBV12-3/TRBV12-4; d_gene: .; CDR3nt: TGTGCCAGCAGTCTAGTAGACGCAGATACGCAGTATTTT; CDR3aa: CASSLVDADTQYF
abundance: .; j_gene: TRBJ2-5; v_gene: TRBV4-2; d_gene: .; CDR3nt: TGTGCCAGCAGTCCCGGACAGTCTGAAGAGACCCAGTACTTC; CDR3aa: CASSPGQSEETQYF
abundance: few; j_gene: TRBJ1-5; v_gene: TRBV6-1; d_gene: .; CDR3nt: TGTGCCAGCAGTGGACAGCATAGCAATCAGCCCCAGCATTTT; CDR3aa: CASSGQHSNQPQHF
abundance: few; j_gene: TRBJ1-2; v_gene: TRBV27; d_gene: .; CDR3nt: TGTGCCAGCAGTCCCCTCCAGGGCGGGGTGAGTGGCTACACCTTC; CDR3aa: CASSPLQGGVSGYTF
abundance: .; j_gene: TRBJ2-5; v_gene: TRBV12-3/TRBV12-4; d_gene: .; CDR3nt: TGTGCCAGCAGTCCCCGCGGGGACGGAGAAGAGACCCAGTACTTC; CDR3aa: CASSPRGDGEETQYF
abundance: many; j_gene: TRBJ1-1; v_gene: TRBV5-1; d_gene: .; CDR3nt: TGCGCCAGCAGCCCCATGAATACCAGGGGGAACACTGAAGCTTTCTTT; CDR3aa: CASSPMNTRGNTEAFF
abundance: .; j_gene: TRBJ2-3; v_gene: TRBV4-3; d_gene: .; CDR3nt: TGCGCCAGCAGCCCCTTGAGAGCGGGCCGCACAGATACGCAGTATTTT; CDR3aa: CASSPLRAGRTDTQYF
abundance: few; j_gene: TRBJ2-1; v_gene: TRBV20-1; d_gene: .; CDR3nt: TGCAGTGCTAGAGATCTATTGGCAGGGGCCCGTAGTGAGCAGTTCTTC; CDR3aa: CSARDLLAGARSEQFF
abundance: few; j_gene: TRBJ1-1; v_gene: TRBV14; d_gene: TRBD1; CDR3nt: TGTGCCAGCAACCAGGGGGGATTTGAAGCTTTCTTT; CDR3aa: CASNQGGFEAFF
abundance: many; j_gene: TRBJ2-1; v_gene: TRBV9; d_gene: TRBD2; CDR3nt: TGTGCCAGCAGTGGCCGGGGGGAAAATGAGCAGTTCTTC; CDR3aa: CASSGRGENEQFF
abundance: .; j_gene: TRBJ2-5; v_gene: TRBV5-6; d_gene: .; CDR3nt: TGTGCCAGCAGCGACGGGCTTGGGCGAGAGACCCAGTACTTC; CDR3aa: CASSDGLGRETQYF
abundance: .; j_gene: TRBJ2-5; v_gene: TRBV7-8; d_gene: .; CDR3nt: TGTGCCAGCAGCTTAGAAGGTAGAAATCCCCAAGAGACCCAGTACTTC; CDR3aa: CASSLEGRNPQETQYF
abundance: few; j_gene: TRBJ1-1; v_gene: TRBV6-2/TRBV6-3; d_gene: .; CDR3nt: TGTGCCAGCAGTTACCCCAGCACTCGCGGAGGGATGGCCACTGAAGCTTTCTTT; CDR3aa: CASSYPSTRGGMATEAFF
abundance: .; j_gene: TRBJ2-5; v_gene: TRBV28; d_gene: .; CDR3nt: TGTGCCAGCAGTTCCCCATTCGTGGGGGAGACCCAGTACTTC; CDR3aa: CASSSPFVGETQYF